Listed below are T cell receptor beta chains from one sample, sequenced in a study of blood T cell repertoires in COVID-19. Clones were sequenced by immunoSEQ multiplex PCR, and TCRdb holds only the in-frame ones, with some missing. The sample carries some 380,000 clones, 90% recorded once. Source material: peripheral blood. The receptors were sampled from a man in his late teens or twenties with active or convalescent COVID-19. CDR3s include the opening cysteine and the closing phenylalanine or tryptophan. D genes are given only for firm matches. Clone size is not always given. Where it is, it says once, few, many or a class for expanded clones.

len,j_gene,abundance,d_gene,v_gene,CDR3aa,CDR3nt
15,TRBJ2-4,-,-,TRBV4-3,CASSQDLQKGDIQYF,TGCGCCAGCAGCCAAGATTTACAGAAGGGGGACATTCAGTACTTC
14,TRBJ2-5,once,-,TRBV27,CASSPSLGGETQYF,TGTGCCAGCAGTCCCTCTCTTGGCGGCGAGACCCAGTACTTC
15,TRBJ2-5,-,TRBD2,TRBV4-3,CASSQLAGGQETQYF,TGCGCCAGCAGCCAACTAGCGGGGGGCCAAGAGACCCAGTACTTC
18,TRBJ2-5,-,TRBD2,TRBV7-2,CASSLALWASGAQETQYF,TGTGCCAGCAGCTTAGCGCTTTGGGCTAGCGGGGCACAAGAGACCCAGTACTTC
15,TRBJ2-1,-,-,TRBV4-1,CASSIVTYLYNEQFF,TGCGCCAGCAGCATTGTAACTTACCTCTACAATGAGCAGTTCTTC
15,TRBJ2-7,-,TRBD1,TRBV19,CASSSGTVLIYEQYF,TGTGCCAGTAGTTCCGGGACAGTTCTTATCTACGAGCAGTACTTC
16,TRBJ1-1,-,-,TRBV4-1,CASSQAATGMNTEAFF,TGCGCCAGCAGCCAAGCCGCGACGGGGATGAACACTGAAGCTTTCTTT
17,TRBJ1-6,-,-,TRBV9,CASSVEPGSSYNSPLHF,TGTGCCAGCAGCGTAGAGCCAGGTTCGTCTTATAATTCACCCCTCCACTTT
13,TRBJ2-1,-,-,TRBV7-6,CASSDGSYNEQFF,TGTGCCAGCAGCGACGGGTCCTACAATGAGCAGTTCTTC
15,TRBJ2-7,few,TRBD2,TRBV27,CASSSAGGKSYEQYF,TGTGCCAGCAGTAGTGCGGGAGGTAAGTCCTACGAGCAGTACTTC
16,TRBJ1-4,-,-,TRBV5-1,CASSPLGGVINEKLFF,TGCGCCAGCAGCCCGCTGGGGGGGGTGATTAATGAAAAACTGTTTTTT
14,TRBJ2-5,-,TRBD2,TRBV11-1,CASSFSGGSGTQYF,TGTGCCAGCAGCTTTAGCGGGGGCAGTGGGACCCAGTACTTC
14,TRBJ2-1,-,TRBD1,TRBV6-5,CASSYSDRANEQFF,TGTGCCAGCAGTTATTCGGACAGGGCGAATGAGCAGTTCTTC
16,TRBJ1-1,-,TRBD1,TRBV10-2,CASTWGTGAMNTEAFF,TGCGCCAGCACTTGGGGGACAGGGGCCATGAACACTGAAGCTTTCTTT
15,TRBJ1-4,-,-,TRBV24-1,CATSEPYGRGEKLFF,TGTGCCACCAGTGAGCCATACGGGAGAGGTGAAAAACTGTTTTTT
13,TRBJ2-7,once,TRBD1,TRBV29-1,CSVLRDREDEQYF,TGCAGCGTTCTCCGGGACAGGGAAGACGAGCAGTACTTC
16,TRBJ2-1,-,TRBD2,TRBV5-6,CASSYPSGDSYNEQFF,TGTGCCAGCAGTTATCCTAGCGGAGACTCCTACAATGAGCAGTTCTTC
13,TRBJ2-5,-,-,TRBV27,CASSLGTQETQYF,TGTGCCAGCAGTTTAGGGACACAAGAGACCCAGTACTTC
15,TRBJ2-3,-,TRBD2,TRBV9,CASSPVGRASDTQYF,TGTGCCAGCAGCCCTGTAGGGAGGGCCTCAGATACGCAGTATTTT
16,TRBJ1-5,-,-,TRBV9,CASSVGAENSNQPQHF,TGTGCCAGCAGCGTGGGGGCAGAGAATAGCAATCAGCCCCAGCATTTT
15,TRBJ2-7,-,-,TRBV7-9,CASSLGVVSSYEQYF,TGTGCCAGCAGCTTAGGCGTGGTTAGCTCCTACGAGCAGTACTTC
15,TRBJ2-7,-,TRBD1,TRBV7-2,CASSLGTGKRGEQYF,TGTGCCAGCAGCTTAGGGACAGGGAAGCGTGGTGAGCAGTACTTC
12,TRBJ2-7,-,-,TRBV11-2,CASSFAGREQYF,TGTGCCAGCAGCTTCGCGGGTCGGGAGCAGTACTTC
13,TRBJ2-2,-,-,TRBV7-2,CASSWSRQGELFF,TGTGCCAGCAGCTGGTCGAGGCAGGGGGAGCTGTTTTTT
14,TRBJ2-2,once,TRBD1,TRBV14,CASSQTTGPGELFF,TGTGCCAGCAGCCAAACGACAGGGCCCGGGGAGCTGTTTTTT
13,TRBJ1-5,-,-,TRBV27,CASSFSSDQPQHF,TGTGCCAGCAGTTTTTCTAGTGATCAGCCCCAGCATTTT
15,TRBJ2-1,-,-,TRBV4-2,CASSQEVLSYNEQFF,TGTGCCAGCAGCCAAGAAGTCCTTAGCTACAATGAGCAGTTCTTC
17,TRBJ2-7,once,TRBD2,TRBV3-1/TRBV3-2,CASSQDSPLAGAYEQYF,TGTGCCAGCAGCCAAGATTCACCCCTAGCGGGGGCCTACGAGCAGTACTTC
13,TRBJ1-2,-,TRBD1,TRBV14,CASSLRDSYGYTF,TGTGCCAGCAGCCTTCGGGACAGCTATGGCTACACCTTC
14,TRBJ2-1,-,TRBD2,TRBV6-5,CASSSTFTSDEQFF,TGTGCCAGCAGTTCCACTTTTACTAGCGATGAGCAGTTCTTC
13,TRBJ2-1,-,-,TRBV5-1,CASKTGTYNEQFF,TGCGCCAGCAAGACAGGTACCTACAATGAGCAGTTCTTC
13,TRBJ2-1,-,-,TRBV24-1,CATSTGLGNEQFF,TGTGCCACCAGTACTGGACTGGGCAATGAGCAGTTCTTC
14,TRBJ2-3,-,TRBD2,TRBV29-1,CSVVGLAGTDTQYF,TGCAGCGTTGTGGGACTAGCGGGCACAGATACGCAGTATTTT